The entry that follows covers one T cell receptor beta chain sequence. Measured with immunoSEQ multiplex PCR; TCRdb has only the in-frame clones, and not every one. The sample lists some 82,000 clones, 97% occurring once. This sample stems from a study of technical replicates of blood from a few donors. Per the germline V gene, CDR1 is SGHKS and CDR2 is YYEKEE (reference sequence). The CDR3 is 15 amino acids. With 1 base clipped from V and 2 bases from J, the junction kept 5 bases outside the gene matches. This rearrangement joins TRBV5-5 to TRBJ2-7, with 8 bases aligning to TRBD2. The sequenced sample consisted of T cells isolated from PBMCs. The TCR originated in a human donor in good health. The CDR3 spells CASSLFETSAYEQYF. DNA for the CDR3: TGTGCCAGCAGCTTGTTTGAGACTAGCGCCTACGAGCAGTACTTC.